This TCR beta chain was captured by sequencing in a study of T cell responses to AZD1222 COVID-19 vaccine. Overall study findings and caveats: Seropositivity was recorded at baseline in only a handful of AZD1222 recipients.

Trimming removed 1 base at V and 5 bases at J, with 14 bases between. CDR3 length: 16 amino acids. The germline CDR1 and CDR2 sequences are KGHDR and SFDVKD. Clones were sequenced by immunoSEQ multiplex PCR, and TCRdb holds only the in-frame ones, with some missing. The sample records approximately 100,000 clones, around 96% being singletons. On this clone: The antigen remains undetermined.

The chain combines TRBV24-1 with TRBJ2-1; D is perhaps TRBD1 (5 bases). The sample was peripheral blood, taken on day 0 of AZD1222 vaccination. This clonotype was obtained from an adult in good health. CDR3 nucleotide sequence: TGTGCCACCAGTGATTTTGGACAAGACCAAGACAATGAGCAGTTCTTC. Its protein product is CATSDFGQDQDNEQFF.